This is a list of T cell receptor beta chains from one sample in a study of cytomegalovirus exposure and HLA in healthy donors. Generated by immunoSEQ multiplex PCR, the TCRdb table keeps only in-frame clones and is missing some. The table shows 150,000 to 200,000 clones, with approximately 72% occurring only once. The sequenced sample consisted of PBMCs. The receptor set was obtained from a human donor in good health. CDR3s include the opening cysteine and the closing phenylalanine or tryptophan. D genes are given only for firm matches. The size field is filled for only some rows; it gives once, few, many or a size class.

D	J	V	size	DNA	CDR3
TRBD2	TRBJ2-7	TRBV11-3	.	TGTGCCAGCAGCTCCCCGGGAGGCCTGGAGCAGTACTTC	CASSSPGGLEQYF
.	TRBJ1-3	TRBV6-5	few	TGTGCCAGCAGTTACTCTGGCAGGGCTGGAAACACCATATATTTT	CASSYSGRAGNTIYF
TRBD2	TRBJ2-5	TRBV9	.	TGTGCCAGCAGCGAGAGGGGCGGGGGGGGAGAGACCCAGTACTTC	CASSERGGGGETQYF
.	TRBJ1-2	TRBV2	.	TGTGCCAGCAGTGAAGTCAGGGAAGCGGGTGGCTACACCTTC	CASSEVREAGGYTF
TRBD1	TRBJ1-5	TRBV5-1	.	TGCGCCAGCAGCCCGACAGGGAGCGGCAATCAGCCCCAGCATTTT	CASSPTGSGNQPQHF
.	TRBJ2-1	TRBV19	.	TGTGCCACCCAACGAGGTTGTGAGCAGTTCTTC	CATQRGCEQFF
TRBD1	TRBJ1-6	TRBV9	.	TGTGCCAGCAGCGTAGGAACAGGGGCCTATAATTCACCCCTCCACTTT	CASSVGTGAYNSPLHF
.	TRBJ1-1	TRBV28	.	TGTGCCAGCAGACCCGGGACTTCGAACACTGAAGCTTTCTTT	CASRPGTSNTEAFF
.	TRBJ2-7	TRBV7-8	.	TGTGCCAGCAGCCCGGGTGTATATTACGAGCAGTACTTC	CASSPGVYYEQYF
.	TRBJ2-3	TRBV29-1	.	TGCAGCGTCAGCACGGGTTCGGTTTTGTATTTT	CSVSTGSVLYF
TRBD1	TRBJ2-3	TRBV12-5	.	TGTGCTAGTGGCCCGGGACAGGGGGATGCAGATACGCAGTATTTT	CASGPGQGDADTQYF
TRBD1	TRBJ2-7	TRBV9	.	TGTGCCAGCAGCGTAGCAGACGCCGGGACAGCCTCTTACGAGCAGTACTTC	CASSVADAGTASYEQYF
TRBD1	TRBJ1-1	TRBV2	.	TGTGCCAGCACTGACAAGGGGGCTACTGAAGCTTTCTTT	CASTDKGATEAFF
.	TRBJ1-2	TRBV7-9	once	TGTGCCAGCAGTCCCCGCCAGGCGGGGGAAAACTATGGCTACACCTTC	CASSPRQAGENYGYTF
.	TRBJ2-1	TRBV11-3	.	TGTGCCAGCAGCTTGCAATTGAGGGATGAGCAGTTCTTC	CASSLQLRDEQFF
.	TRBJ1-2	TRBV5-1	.	TGCGCCAGCAGCCTTAATCAGGGGACCATTGGCTACACCTTC	CASSLNQGTIGYTF
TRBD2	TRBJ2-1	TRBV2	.	TGTGCCAGCAGTGAAGTGGCTAGCGGGGGTAGGAATGAGCAGTTCTTC	CASSEVASGGRNEQFF
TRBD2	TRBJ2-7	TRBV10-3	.	TGTGCCATCAGTGAAGGCGGGGGGGCCGACGAGCAGTACTTC	CAISEGGGADEQYF
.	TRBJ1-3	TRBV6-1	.	TGTGCCAGCAGTGAATGGGCGACTGGAAACACCATATATTTT	CASSEWATGNTIYF
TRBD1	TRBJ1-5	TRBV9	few	TGTGCCAGCAGCGTAGGACAGGGTGATCAGCCCCAGCATTTT	CASSVGQGDQPQHF
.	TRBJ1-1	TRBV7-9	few	TGTGCCAGCAGCTTGGAGTCGAACACTGAAGCTTTCTTT	CASSLESNTEAFF
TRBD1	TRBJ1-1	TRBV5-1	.	TGCGCCAGCAGCGCGAGGACAGGGGAGGTGAGCACTGAAGCTTTCTTT	CASSARTGEVSTEAFF
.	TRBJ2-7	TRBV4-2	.	TGTGCCAGCAGCCAGAGACTAGAAAGCTCCTACGAGCAGTACTTC	CASSQRLESSYEQYF
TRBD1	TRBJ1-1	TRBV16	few	TGTGCCAGCAGCCCCCTGACAGGGGACACTGAAGCTTTCTTT	CASSPLTGDTEAFF
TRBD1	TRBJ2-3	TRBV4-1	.	TGCGCCAGCAGCCAAGAGTATCGGCAGGGGGCGAGAGATACGCAGTATTTT	CASSQEYRQGARDTQYF
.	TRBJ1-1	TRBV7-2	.	TGTGCCAGCAGCCAGACTCCGAACACTGAAGCTTTCTTT	CASSQTPNTEAFF
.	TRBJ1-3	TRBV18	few	TGTGCCAGCTCACCACCCCGGGAGTGCACCATATATTTT	CASSPPRECTIYF
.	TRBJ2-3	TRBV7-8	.	TGTGCCAGCAGCCCCCGGGGGAGCACAGATACGCAGTATTTT	CASSPRGSTDTQYF
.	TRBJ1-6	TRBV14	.	TGTGCCAGCAGCCCACCTAGTTCACCCCTCCACTTT	CASSPPSSPLHF
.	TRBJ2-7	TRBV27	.	TGTGCCAGCAGTTTATGGAGGGTGAACCCCTACGAGCAGTACTTC	CASSLWRVNPYEQYF
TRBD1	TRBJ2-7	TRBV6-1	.	TGTGCCAGCACCCCGGACAGGGGAGCCTACGAGCAGTACTTC	CASTPDRGAYEQYF
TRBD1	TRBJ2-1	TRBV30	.	TGTGCCTGGGCTAGACAGGGGGGCTCCTACAATGAGCAGTTCTTC	CAWARQGGSYNEQFF
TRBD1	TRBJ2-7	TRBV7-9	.	TGTGCCAGCAGCCCCACAGGGGGACAGGGATCCTACGAGCAGTACTTC	CASSPTGGQGSYEQYF
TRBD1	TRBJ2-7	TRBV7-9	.	TGTGCCAGCAGCGCGCCGGGACAGGGGGCGCGGGAGCAGTACTTC	CASSAPGQGAREQYF
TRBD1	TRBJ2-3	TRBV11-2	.	TGTGCCAGCAGCTTAGTGGGACAGGGCACGACGCAGTATTTT	CASSLVGQGTTQYF
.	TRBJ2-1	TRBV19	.	TGTGCCAGTAGTATAGGACGGGGGTCCTCCTACAATGAGCAGTTCTTC	CASSIGRGSSYNEQFF